This T cell receptor (beta chain) was captured in a study of blood T cells in healthy people across ages. The authors drew around 9.4 milliliters of peripheral blood from each donor. It was with a sample-barcoded 5' primer and a J-beta primer mix that a second PCR of about 7 to 12 cycles was run. In TCRdb, the 5' RACE reads were re-called with MiXCR into one record per CDR3 protein. The sample has 710,000 or so distinct CDR3 sequences, 22% seen once. Sequencing was done on a sample of blood. The origin of this receptor is a man between 70 and 80 years old in good health.

The CDR3 loop reads CASSAIRGQIEQYF. CDR3 sequence (DNA): TGCGCCAGCAGTGCCATCAGGGGGCAGATCGAGCAGTACTTC. The genes are TRBV10-2 and TRBJ2-7; 8 nucleotides agree with TRBD1. This CDR3 region has 14 residues. CDR1 and CDR2 (germline): WSHSY, SAAADI. V trimming: 4 bases; J trimming: 6 bases; junction bases outside the gene matches: 8.